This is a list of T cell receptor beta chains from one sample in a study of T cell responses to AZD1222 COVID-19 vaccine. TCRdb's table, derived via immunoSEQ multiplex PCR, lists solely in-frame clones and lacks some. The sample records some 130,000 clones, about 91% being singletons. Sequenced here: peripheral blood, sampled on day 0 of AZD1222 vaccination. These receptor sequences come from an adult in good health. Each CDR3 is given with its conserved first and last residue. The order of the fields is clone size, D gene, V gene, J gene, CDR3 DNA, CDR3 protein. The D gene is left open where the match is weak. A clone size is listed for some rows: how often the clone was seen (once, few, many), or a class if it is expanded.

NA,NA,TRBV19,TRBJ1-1,TGTGCCAGTATTAGGGCAGATGAAGCTTTCTTT,CASIRADEAFF
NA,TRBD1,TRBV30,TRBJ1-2,TGTGCCTGGGACCCGGGACAGGGGCCGAACTATGGCTACACCTTC,CAWDPGQGPNYGYTF
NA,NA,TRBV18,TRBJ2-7,TGTGCCAGCTCACCATTTAACAGCGGAGGTAACTCCTACGAGCAGTACTTC,CASSPFNSGGNSYEQYF
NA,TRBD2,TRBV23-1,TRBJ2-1,TGCGCCAGCAGTCAGGGAAGCGGGAGGGCCAATGAGCAGTTCTTC,CASSQGSGRANEQFF
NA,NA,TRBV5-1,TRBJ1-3,TGCGCCAGCAGCTTGGATGTGGGAACGGGAGGAAACACCATATATTTT,CASSLDVGTGGNTIYF
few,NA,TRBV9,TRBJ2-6,TGTGCCAGCAGCGTACTGGCTGGGGCCAACGTCCTGACTTTC,CASSVLAGANVLTF
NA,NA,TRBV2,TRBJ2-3,TGTGCCAGCAGTAAAGCGGGCTTCACAGATACGCAGTATTTT,CASSKAGFTDTQYF
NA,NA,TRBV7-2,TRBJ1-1,TGTGCCAGCAGTGCTGACAGTTACACTGAAGCTTTCTTT,CASSADSYTEAFF
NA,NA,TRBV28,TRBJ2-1,TGTGCCAGCAGTTTGACAGAAAATGAGCAGTTCTTC,CASSLTENEQFF
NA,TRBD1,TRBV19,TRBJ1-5,TGTGCCAGTAGTAGCAGGGGGTATCAGCCCCAGCATTTT,CASSSRGYQPQHF
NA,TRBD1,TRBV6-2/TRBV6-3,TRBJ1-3,TGTGCCAGCAGCCACAGGGGTCCTGGAAACACCATATATTTT,CASSHRGPGNTIYF
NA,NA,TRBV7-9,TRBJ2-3,TGTGCCAGCAGCTCAGAATATACGCAGTATTTT,CASSSEYTQYF
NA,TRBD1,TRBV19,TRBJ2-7,TGTGCCAGTAGTAGGGGACAGGGGGCTTACGAGCAGTACTTC,CASSRGQGAYEQYF
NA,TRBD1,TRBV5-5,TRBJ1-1,TGTGCCAGCAGCCCAAGCCAATTCCAGGGGGCTGAAGCTTTCTTT,CASSPSQFQGAEAFF
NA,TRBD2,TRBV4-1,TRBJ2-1,TGCGCCAGCAGCCAAACTAGCGGGAGCGGTAATGAGCAGTTCTTC,CASSQTSGSGNEQFF
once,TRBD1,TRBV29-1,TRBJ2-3,TGCAGCACTGACAGGGGGCAGGGAGATACGCAGTATTTT,CSTDRGQGDTQYF
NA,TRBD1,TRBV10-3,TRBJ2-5,TGTGCCATCAGTCAGGGGGCGGGGGAGACCCAGTACTTC,CAISQGAGETQYF
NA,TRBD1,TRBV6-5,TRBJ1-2,TGTGCCAGCAGTCGGACAGGGCCCTATGGCTACACCTTC,CASSRTGPYGYTF
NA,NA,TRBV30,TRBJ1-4,TGTGCCTGGGCCAGCGGGCAGGGGACTAATGAAAAACTGTTTTTT,CAWASGQGTNEKLFF
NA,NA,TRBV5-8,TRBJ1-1,TGTGCCATAAGGCCGGGACCTGGAAGAGGGAACACTGAAGCTTTCTTT,CAIRPGPGRGNTEAFF
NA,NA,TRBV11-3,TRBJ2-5,TGTGCCAGCAGCATTTACTTGATGGAGACCCAGTACTTC,CASSIYLMETQYF
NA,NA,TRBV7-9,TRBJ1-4,TGTGCCAGCAGCTCCGGCCGGGATAATGAAAAACTGTTTTTT,CASSSGRDNEKLFF
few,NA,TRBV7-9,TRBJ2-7,TGTGCCAGCAGCTCACAGGGCCCCTACGAGCAGTACTTC,CASSSQGPYEQYF
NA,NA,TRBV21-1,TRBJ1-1,TGTGCCAGCAGCAAATTCCGGGGAGGGTGGAACACTGAAGCTTTCTTT,CASSKFRGGWNTEAFF
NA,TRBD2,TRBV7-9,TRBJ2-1,TGTGCCAGCAGCTTAGAAACGTGGAAATTGACTAGCGGGAGCGATGAGCAGTTCTTC,CASSLETWKLTSGSDEQFF
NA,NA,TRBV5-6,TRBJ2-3,TGTGCCAGCAGTACAGGCACAGATACGCAGTATTTT,CASSTGTDTQYF
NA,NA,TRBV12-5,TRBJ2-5,TGTGCTAGTGGTTTGGTACTCATAGGGGAAGAGACCCAGTACTTC,CASGLVLIGEETQYF
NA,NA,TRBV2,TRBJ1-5,TGTGCCAGCAGTGAAGGGTCAGCACAGCCCCAGCATTTT,CASSEGSAQPQHF
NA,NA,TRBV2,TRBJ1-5,TGTGCCAGCAAGGGTCAGGCCAATCAGCCCCAGCATTTT,CASKGQANQPQHF
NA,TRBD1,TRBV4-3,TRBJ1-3,TGCGCCAGCAGCCAAGGGCGACAGGGGGTCGGAAACACCATATATTTT,CASSQGRQGVGNTIYF
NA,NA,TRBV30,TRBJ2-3,TGTGCCTGGACCGGACATTCGCTAGAAGGGTATCCGCAGTATTTT,CAWTGHSLEGYPQYF
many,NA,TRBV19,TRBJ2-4,TGTGCCAGTAGTTCAGACCTCCGCGGGGCCAAAAACATTCAGTACTTC,CASSSDLRGAKNIQYF
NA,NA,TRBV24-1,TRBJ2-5,TGTGCCACCGGGGGGCGGCCGACCCAGTACTTC,CATGGRPTQYF
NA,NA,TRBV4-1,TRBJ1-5,TGCGCCAGCAGCCAGGGTAGAGGTGGTCAGCCCCAGCATTTT,CASSQGRGGQPQHF
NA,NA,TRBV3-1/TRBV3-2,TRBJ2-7,TGTGCCAGCAGCCAGAGGCACAACGAGCAGTACTTC,CASSQRHNEQYF
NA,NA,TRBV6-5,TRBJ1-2,TGTGCCAGCAGACAGACGGGGGGAGAGAACTATGGCTACACCTTC,CASRQTGGENYGYTF
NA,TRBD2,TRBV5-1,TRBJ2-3,TGCGCCAGCAGCCCGACTAGCGGCACAGATACGCAGTATTTT,CASSPTSGTDTQYF
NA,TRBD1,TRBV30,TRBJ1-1,TGTGCCGGCTTATGGGACAGGAGATTGAACACTGAAGCTTTCTTT,CAGLWDRRLNTEAFF
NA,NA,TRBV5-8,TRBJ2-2,TGTGCCAGCAGCTTCATGGGGAACCGGGAGCTGTTTTTT,CASSFMGNRELFF
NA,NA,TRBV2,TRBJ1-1,TGTGCCAGCAGTGGGCCCGCAGGGGAGGTGAACACTGAAGCTTTCTTT,CASSGPAGEVNTEAFF
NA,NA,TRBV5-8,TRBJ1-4,TGTGCCAGCAGTTGGGGGACTAATGAAAAACTGTTTTTT,CASSWGTNEKLFF
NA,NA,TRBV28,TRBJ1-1,TGTGCCAGCCCTCCCCCGGGACTGATGAACACTGAAGCTTTCTTT,CASPPPGLMNTEAFF
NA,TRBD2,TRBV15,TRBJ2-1,TGTGCCACCAGCAAGATTTGGGTAGCGGGAGGGGATGAGCAGTTCTTC,CATSKIWVAGGDEQFF
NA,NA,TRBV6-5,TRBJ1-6,TGTGCCAGCAGAAGGAGGGGGAGGCCACCCCTCCACTTT,CASRRRGRPPLHF
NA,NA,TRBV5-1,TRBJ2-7,TGCGCCAGCAGCTTGGGTTACTCGGGGGACGAGCAGTACTTC,CASSLGYSGDEQYF
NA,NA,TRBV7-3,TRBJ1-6,TGTGCCAGCAGCTTAAGGGCGGGATATAATTCACCCCTCCACTTT,CASSLRAGYNSPLHF
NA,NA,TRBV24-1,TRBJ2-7,TGTGCCACCAGTGATCCGAGTCAGGGAACGGGCGAGCAGTACTTC,CATSDPSQGTGEQYF
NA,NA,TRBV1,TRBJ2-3,TGCACCAGCAGCCAACATCATCCGTTAGCGGGGGGGCCCACAGATACGCAGTATTTT,CTSSQHHPLAGGPTDTQYF
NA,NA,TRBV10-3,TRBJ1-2,TGTGCCATCAGTGAAGTCCAGGAACACTCGTCTGGTGGCTACACCTTC,CAISEVQEHSSGGYTF
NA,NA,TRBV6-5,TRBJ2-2,TGTGCCCTGCAGGGTCCTACCGGGGAGCTGTTTTTT,CALQGPTGELFF
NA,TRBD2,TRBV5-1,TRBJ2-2,TGCGCCAGCAGCTTGGGAGGACTAGCCGGGGAGCTGTTTTTT,CASSLGGLAGELFF
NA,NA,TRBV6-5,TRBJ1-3,TGTGCCAGCAGCCCCCGGTCAGGAGGCGGAAACACCATATATTTT,CASSPRSGGGNTIYF
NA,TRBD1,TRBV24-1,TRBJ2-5,TGTGCCACCAGTGATTTACAGGGGGACCAAGAGACCCAGTACTTC,CATSDLQGDQETQYF
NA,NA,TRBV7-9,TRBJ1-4,TGTGCCAGCAGCCCGGGGAGTGAAAAACTGTTTTTT,CASSPGSEKLFF
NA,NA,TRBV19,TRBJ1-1,TGTGCCAGTAGTATAGGGGGGGGCACTGAAGCTTTCTTT,CASSIGGGTEAFF
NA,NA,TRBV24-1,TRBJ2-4,TGTGCCACCAGTCCCAGGCTGGGGGAAGGAAACATTCAGTACTTC,CATSPRLGEGNIQYF
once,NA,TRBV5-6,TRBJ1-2,TGTGCCAGCAGCTTGGTGACGGCGAGTGGCTACACCTTC,CASSLVTASGYTF
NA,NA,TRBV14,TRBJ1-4,TGTGCCAGCAGCCAAACTCGAGAAAAACTGTTTTTT,CASSQTREKLFF
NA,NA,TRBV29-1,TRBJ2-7,TGCAGCGTTGAATCACAGGGAACCTACGAGCAGTACTTC,CSVESQGTYEQYF
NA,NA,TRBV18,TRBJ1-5,TGTGCCAGCTCACTAAACTCGGGGCTGGGCGGTCAGCCCCAGCATTTT,CASSLNSGLGGQPQHF